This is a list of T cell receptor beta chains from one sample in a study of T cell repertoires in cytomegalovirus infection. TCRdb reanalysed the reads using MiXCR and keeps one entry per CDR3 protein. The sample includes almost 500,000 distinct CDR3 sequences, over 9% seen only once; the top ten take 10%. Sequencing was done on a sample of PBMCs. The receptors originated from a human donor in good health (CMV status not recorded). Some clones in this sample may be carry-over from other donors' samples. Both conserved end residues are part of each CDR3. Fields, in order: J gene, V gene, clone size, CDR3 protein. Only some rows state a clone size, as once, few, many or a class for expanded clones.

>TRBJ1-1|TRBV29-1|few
CSVFQGPNTEAFF
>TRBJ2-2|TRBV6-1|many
CASRGAGVNTGELFF
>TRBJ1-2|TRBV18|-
CASSPAPAQNLNTF
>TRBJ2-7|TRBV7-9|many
CASSPPGGDEQYF
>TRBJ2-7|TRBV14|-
CASSKVGRGFYEQYF
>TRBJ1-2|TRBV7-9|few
CASNLLRGAGRGYTF
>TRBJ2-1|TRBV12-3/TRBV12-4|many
CASSFLGTGITFHNEQFF
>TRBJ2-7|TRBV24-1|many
CATSPAGEEYEQYF
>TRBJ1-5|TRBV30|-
CAWSVRGRDNQPQHF
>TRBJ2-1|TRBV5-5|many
CASITPGQGSYNEQFF
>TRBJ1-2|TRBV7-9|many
CASSETVANYGYTF
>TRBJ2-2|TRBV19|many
CASSDPGLAGGPGTGELFF
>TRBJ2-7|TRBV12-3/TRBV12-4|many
CASSFSVIADASSYEQYF
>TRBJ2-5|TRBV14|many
CASSQGPQETQYF
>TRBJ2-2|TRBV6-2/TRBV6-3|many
CASSTIAGELFF
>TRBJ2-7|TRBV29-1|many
CSVGGQGSEQYF
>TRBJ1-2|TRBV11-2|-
CASSHGVGYTF
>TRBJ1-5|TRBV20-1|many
CSARDFGDGNQPQHF
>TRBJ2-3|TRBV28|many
CASSLWGPAAGYTQYF
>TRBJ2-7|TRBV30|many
CAWTISLIWETSGSHEQYF
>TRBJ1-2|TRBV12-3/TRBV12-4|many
CASTVSAWDRGGGYTF
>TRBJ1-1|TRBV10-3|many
CAISERGTEAFF
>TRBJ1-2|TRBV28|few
CASSQLDREGYTF
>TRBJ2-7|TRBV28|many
CASSFVAGTDEQYF
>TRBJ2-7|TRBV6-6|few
CASSWQGSNEQYF
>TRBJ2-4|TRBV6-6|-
CASSQLVVAKNIQYF
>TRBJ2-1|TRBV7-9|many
CASSSGGTSGYNEQFF
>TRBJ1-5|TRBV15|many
CATSRADRAQPQHF
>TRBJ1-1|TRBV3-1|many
CASSQAFRPNTEAFF
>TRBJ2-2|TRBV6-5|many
CASSYSRSFTGELFF
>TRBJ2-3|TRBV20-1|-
CSARADTDTQYF
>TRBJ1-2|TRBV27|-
CASSLRSANYGYTF
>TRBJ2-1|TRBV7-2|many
CASSLPPKRGLYNEQFF
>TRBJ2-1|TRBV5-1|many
CASSLAAVTSGSVDEQFF
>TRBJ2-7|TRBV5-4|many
CASSLGTSGSEQYF
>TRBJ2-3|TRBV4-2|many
CASSHLPGLAGGVYQTQYF
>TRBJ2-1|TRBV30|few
CAWTSGRISNEQFF
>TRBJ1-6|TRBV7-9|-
CASSLADRPLHF
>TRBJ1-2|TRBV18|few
CASSPPQEYGYTF
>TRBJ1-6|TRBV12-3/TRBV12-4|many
CASSPGQYNSPLHF
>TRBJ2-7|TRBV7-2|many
CASSLLTSTVYEQYF
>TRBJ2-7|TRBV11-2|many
CASSPGRAYEQYF
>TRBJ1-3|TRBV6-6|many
CASSPQAGGRDTIYF
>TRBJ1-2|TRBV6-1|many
CASNLQGAENGYTF
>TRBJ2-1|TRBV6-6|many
CASSYAAGGGPYNEQFF
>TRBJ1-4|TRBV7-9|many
CASRRQQDNEKLFF
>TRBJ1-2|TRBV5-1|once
CANSSTGYGYTF
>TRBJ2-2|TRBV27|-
CASSLEQITGELFF
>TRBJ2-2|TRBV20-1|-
CSVRTGNTGELFF
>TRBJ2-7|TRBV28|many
CASEGVSGGQGGYEQYF
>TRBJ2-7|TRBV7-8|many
CASSQTRDGGFYEQYF
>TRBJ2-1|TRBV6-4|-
CASSAGIAGGGNEQFF
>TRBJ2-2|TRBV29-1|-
CSVGGRRDTGELFF